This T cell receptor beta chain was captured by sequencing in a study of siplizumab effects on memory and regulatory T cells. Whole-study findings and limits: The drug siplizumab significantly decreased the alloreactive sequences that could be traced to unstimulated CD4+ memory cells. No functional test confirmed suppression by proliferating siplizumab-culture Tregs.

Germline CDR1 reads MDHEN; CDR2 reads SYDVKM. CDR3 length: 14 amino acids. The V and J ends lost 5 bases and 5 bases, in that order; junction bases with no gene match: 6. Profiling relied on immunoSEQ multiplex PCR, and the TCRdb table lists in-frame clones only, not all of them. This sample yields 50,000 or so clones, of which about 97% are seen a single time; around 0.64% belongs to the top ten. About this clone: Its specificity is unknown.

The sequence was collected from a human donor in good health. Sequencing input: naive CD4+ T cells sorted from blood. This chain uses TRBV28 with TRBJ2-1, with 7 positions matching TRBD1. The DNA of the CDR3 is TGTGCCAGCAGTCCGGGACAGTTTCACAATGAGCAGTTCTTC. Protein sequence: CASSPGQFHNEQFF.